One T cell receptor (beta chain) is described in this entry. Across fewer than 25 US areas, participants ranged in age from about 18 to 90 years. In the original processing: Reference gene primer amplification yielded estimated nucleated cell counts. TCRdb's copy holds only in-frame clones and misses some; the assay was immunoSEQ multiplex PCR. That table furnishes V, J and clone size, whereas the DNA furnished D and trimming. The sample consists of hundreds of thousands of clones, approximately 84% of them appearing once. These data belong to a study of blood T cell repertoires in COVID-19. Overall study: Researchers got acute and convalescent COVID-19 samples from the United States, Italy and Spain. T cells, B-cell-depleted T cells, or PBMCs provided the cDNA or gDNA that served as material.

The V gene's germline CDR1 is SEHNR and CDR2 FQNEAQ (reference sequence). The CDR3 is made up of 15 amino acids. Trimming cost V 4 bases and J 4 bases, with 14 bases left between them. The chain employs TRBV7-9 and TRBJ1-5, with D possibly TRBD1 on 5 matching bases. This receptor was taken from a man aged 40-49 years who had recovered from COVID-19. Source material: PBMCs or T cells enriched from blood (not recorded which). This chain's CDR3 is CASSSSGQPNQPQHF. CDR3 nucleotide sequence: TGTGCCAGCAGCTCTTCCGGACAACCGAATCAGCCCCAGCATTTT. The entire variable domain, with the rest obtained from reference TRBV7-9 and TRBJ1-5, is as follows: DTGVSQNPRHKITKRGQNVTFRCDPISEHNRLYWYRQTLGQGPEFLTYFQNEAQLEKSRLLSDRFSAERPKGSFSTLEIQRTEQGDSAMYLCASSSSGQPNQPQHFGDGTRLSIL.